This T cell receptor (beta chain) was recovered during a study of OX40 agonist ivuxolimab in advanced cancers. The wider study: Patients with prior anti-PD-1, anti-PD-L1 or anti-CTLA-4 therapy were eligible; less than 50% had some. Partial responses were seen in three patients, one with hepatocellular carcinoma and two with cutaneous melanoma. Study-wide results and limits: CD8+ T cells averaged more expanded clones than CD4+.

TCRdb's copy holds only in-frame clones and misses some; the assay was immunoSEQ multiplex PCR. Altogether approximately 37,000 clones are present, roughly 84% being singletons, with the ten largest covering 1.5% to 2%. By frequency in the sample, this clone is medium-sized (0.01 to 0.1%). Its antigen is undetermined. The V gene's germline CDR1 is SEHNR and CDR2 FQNEAQ (reference sequence). The CDR3 has 12 residues. Between the trimmed V and J ends, which lost 5 bases and 12 bases, there was a span of 16 bases. This receptor was taken from an adult with an advanced solid tumor such as melanoma, head and neck, liver or kidney cancer. This chain uses TRBV7-9 with TRBJ1-2; tentative D call: TRBD1 (5 bases). Sequencing used CD4+ or CD8+ T cells sorted from blood, obtained in a trial of the OX40 agonist ivuxolimab. CDR3 coding DNA: TGTGCCAGCAGCACCGGGACCTATCGGAACACCTTC. It encodes CASSTGTYRNTF.